The T cell receptor beta chain described here comes from a study of immune cell composition in non-small cell lung cancer. Study overall: Lung adenocarcinoma or squamous carcinoma made up most tumours.

Clones were sequenced by immunoSEQ multiplex PCR, and TCRdb holds only the in-frame ones, with some missing. The data show thousands of clones, around 76% seen once. Germline lookup yields CDR1 SGHTA and CDR2 FQGNSA. The CDR3 is 16 residues long. The V and J ends lost 0 bases and 3 bases respectively, with 12 bases between them. The TCR comes from a human donor with non-small cell lung cancer. The chain employs TRBV7-2 and TRBJ1-5; TRBD1 is a possible D gene (5 bases). The specimen sequenced was lung tumor tissue. CDR3 protein: CASSLAGVSSNQPQHF. In DNA, the CDR3 is TGTGCCAGCAGCTTAGCAGGGGTCAGTTCCAATCAGCCCCAGCATTTT. The complete variable domain, with remaining parts taken from reference TRBV7-2 and TRBJ1-5, reads GAGVSQSPSNKVTEKGKDVELRCDPISGHTALYWYRQSLGQGLEFLIYFQGNSAPDKSGLPSDRFSAERTGGSVSTLTIQRTQQEDSAVYLCASSLAGVSSNQPQHFGDGTRLSIL.